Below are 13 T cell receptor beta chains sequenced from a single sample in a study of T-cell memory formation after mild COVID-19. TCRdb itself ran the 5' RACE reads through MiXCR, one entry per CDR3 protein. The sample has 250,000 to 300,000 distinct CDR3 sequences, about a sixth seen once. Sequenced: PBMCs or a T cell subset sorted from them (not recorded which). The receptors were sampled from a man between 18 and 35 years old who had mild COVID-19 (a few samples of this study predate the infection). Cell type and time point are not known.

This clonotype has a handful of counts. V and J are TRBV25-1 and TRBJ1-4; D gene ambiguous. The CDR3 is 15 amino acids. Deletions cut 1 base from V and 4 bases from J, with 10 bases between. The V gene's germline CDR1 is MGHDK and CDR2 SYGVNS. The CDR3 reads CASSEFYSLNEKLFF. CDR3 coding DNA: TGTGCCAGCAGTGAATTTTACAGCCTTAATGAAAAACTGTTTTTT.

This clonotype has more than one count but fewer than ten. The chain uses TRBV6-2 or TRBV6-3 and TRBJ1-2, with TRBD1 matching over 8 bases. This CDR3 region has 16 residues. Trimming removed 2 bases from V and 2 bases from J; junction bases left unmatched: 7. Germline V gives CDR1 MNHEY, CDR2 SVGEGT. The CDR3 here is CASSYRRQGRNYGYTF. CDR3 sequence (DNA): TGTGCCAGCAGTTACCGACGACAGGGGAGGAACTATGGCTACACCTTC.

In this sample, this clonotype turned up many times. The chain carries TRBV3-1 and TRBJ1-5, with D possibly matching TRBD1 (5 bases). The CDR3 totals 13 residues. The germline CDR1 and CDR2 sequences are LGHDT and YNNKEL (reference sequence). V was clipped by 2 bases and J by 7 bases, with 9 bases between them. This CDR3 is CASSQRGDQPQHF. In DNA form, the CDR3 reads TGTGCCAGCAGCCAACGAGGGGACCAGCCCCAGCATTTT.

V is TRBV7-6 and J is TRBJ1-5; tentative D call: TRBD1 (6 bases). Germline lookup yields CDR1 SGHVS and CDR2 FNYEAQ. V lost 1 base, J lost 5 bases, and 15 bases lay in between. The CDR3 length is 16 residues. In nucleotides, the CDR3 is TGTGCCAGCAGCTTAGTGGGGGGCCGCGGGGATCAGCCCCAGCATTTT. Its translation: CASSLVGGRGDQPQHF.

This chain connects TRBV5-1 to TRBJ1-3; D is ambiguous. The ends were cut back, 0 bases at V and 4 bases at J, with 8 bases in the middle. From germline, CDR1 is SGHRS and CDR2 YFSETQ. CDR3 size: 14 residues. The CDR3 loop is CASSLDGPGNTIYF. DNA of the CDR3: TGCGCCAGCAGCTTGGACGGCCCGGGAAACACCATATATTTT.

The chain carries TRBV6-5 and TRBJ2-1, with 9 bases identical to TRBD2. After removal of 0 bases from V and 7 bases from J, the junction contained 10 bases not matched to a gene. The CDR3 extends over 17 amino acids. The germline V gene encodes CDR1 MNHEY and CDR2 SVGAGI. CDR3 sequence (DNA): TGTGCCAGCAGTTACTCGTTCCCAGCGGGGGGAGGGAATGAGCAGTTCTTC. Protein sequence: CASSYSFPAGGGNEQFF.

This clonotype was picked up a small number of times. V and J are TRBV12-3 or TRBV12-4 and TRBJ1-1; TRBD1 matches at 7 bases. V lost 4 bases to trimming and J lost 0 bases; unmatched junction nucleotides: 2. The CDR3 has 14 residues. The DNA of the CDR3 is TGTGCCAGCAGTTCGGACAGGATGAACACTGAAGCTTTCTTT. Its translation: CASSSDRMNTEAFF.

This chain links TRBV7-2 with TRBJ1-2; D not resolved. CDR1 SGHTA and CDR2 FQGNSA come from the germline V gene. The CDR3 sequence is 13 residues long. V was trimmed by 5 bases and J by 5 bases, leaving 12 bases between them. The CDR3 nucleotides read TGTGCCAGCAGCCCCGAGTGGGGTTATGGCTACACCTTC. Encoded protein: CASSPEWGYGYTF.

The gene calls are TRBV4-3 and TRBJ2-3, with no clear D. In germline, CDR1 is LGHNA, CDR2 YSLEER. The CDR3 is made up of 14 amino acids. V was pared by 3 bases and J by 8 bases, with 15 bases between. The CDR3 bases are TGCGCCAGCAGCCAGACGATTGGTCACGGTACGCAGTATTTT. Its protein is CASSQTIGHGTQYF.

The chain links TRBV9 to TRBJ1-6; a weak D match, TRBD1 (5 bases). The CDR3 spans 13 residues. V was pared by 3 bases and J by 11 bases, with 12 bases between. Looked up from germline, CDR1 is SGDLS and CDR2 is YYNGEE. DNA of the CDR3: TGTGCCAGCAGCGAGGACGAGGGGACACCCCTCCACTTT. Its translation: CASSEDEGTPLHF.

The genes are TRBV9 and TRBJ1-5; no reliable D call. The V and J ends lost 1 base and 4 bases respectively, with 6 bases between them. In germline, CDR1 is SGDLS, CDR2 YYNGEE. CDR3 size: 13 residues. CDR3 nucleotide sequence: TGTGCCAGCAGCGTATCTGTAAATCAGCCCCAGCATTTT. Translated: CASSVSVNQPQHF.

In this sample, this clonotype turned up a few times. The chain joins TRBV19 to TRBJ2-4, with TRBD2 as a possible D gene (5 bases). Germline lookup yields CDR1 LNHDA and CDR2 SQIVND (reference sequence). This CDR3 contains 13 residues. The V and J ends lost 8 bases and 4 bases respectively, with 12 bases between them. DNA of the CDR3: TGTGCCAGTCCCGTCGAGCGGAAAAACATTCAGTACTTC. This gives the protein CASPVERKNIQYF. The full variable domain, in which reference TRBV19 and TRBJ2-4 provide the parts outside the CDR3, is DGGITQSPKYLFRKEGQNVTLSCEQNLNHDAMYWYRQDPGQGLRLIYYSQIVNDFQKGDIAEGYSVSREKKESFPLTVTSAQKNPTAFYLCASPVERKNIQYFGAGTRLSVL.

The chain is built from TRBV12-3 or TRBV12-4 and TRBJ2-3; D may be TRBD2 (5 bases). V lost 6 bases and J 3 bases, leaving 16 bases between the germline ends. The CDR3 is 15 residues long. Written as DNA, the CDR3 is TGTGCCAGCAGCCCTGAGCGGATGAGGACAGATACGCAGTATTTT. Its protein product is CASSPERMRTDTQYF.